The T cell receptor beta chain under discussion was sequenced for a study of cytomegalovirus exposure and HLA in healthy donors. Overall study results and limits: A link between a missense DCLRE1C variant and TCR beta V- and J-gene trimming emerged from a later analysis. Later analysis reportedly placed an Asian-associated ancestry cluster below the approximately 700-donor mean in N-insertions. With DRB1 most and HLA-C fewest, TCR association rates differed between HLA loci in a later analysis.

A word on this clone: Its matching antigen is unknown.

Deletions cut 6 bases from V and 2 bases from J, with 16 bases between. Germline-derived CDR1 and CDR2 are MNHEY and SMNVEV (reference sequence). The CDR3 is 15 amino acids. In the PCR, 60 Vbeta and 13 Jbeta primers were used. The protocol was immunoSEQ multiplex PCR, while the TCRdb copy is restricted to in-frame clones and leaves out a portion. The sample contains 95,000 to 130,000 clones, around 75% of which appear only once. The sequence came from a woman aged 18-30 years in good health and CMV-seronegative. The chain employs TRBV27 and TRBJ2-5, with D possibly matching TRBD1 (6 bases). Material for sequencing was PBMCs. The CDR3 is CASRGRQVGQETQYF. CDR3 coding DNA: TGTGCCAGCAGGGGTCGACAGGTTGGACAAGAGACCCAGTACTTC.